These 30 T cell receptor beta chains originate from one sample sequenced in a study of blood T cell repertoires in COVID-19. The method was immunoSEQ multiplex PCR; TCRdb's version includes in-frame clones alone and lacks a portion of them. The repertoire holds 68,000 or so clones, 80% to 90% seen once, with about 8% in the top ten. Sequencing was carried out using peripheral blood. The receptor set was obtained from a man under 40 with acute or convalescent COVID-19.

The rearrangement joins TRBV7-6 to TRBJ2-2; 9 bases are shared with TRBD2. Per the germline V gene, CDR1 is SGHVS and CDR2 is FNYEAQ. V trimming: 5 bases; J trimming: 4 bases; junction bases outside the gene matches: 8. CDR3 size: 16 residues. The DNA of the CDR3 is TGTGCCAGCAGCCCCTCGACTAGCGGAACCACCGGGGAGCTGTTTTTT. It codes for CASSPSTSGTTGELFF.

The CDR3 DNA sequence: TGTGCCAGCAGCCCCTTAGCGGGAGGGGCCCACAATGAGCAGTTCTTC. As protein: CASSPLAGGAHNEQFF. The chain is built from TRBV3-1 (or the pseudogene TRBV3-2) and TRBJ2-1; the match to TRBD2 covers 11 bases. The CDR3 loop spans 16 amino acids. The germline V gene encodes CDR1 LGHDT and CDR2 YNNKEL (reference sequence). Trimming at V came to 4 bases and at J to 5 bases, leaving 7 bases not matched to a gene.

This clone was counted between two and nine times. The CDR3 DNA reads TGTGCCAGCAGCGTGGGACACTCCCCCTACGAGCAGTACTTC. The encoded protein is CASSVGHSPYEQYF. The rearrangement joins TRBV5-6 to TRBJ2-7, with TRBD1 as a possible D gene (6 bases). Germline V gene data show CDR1 as SGHDT and CDR2 as YYEEEE. The CDR3 length is 14 residues. V lost 4 bases and J 2 bases, leaving 13 bases between the germline ends.

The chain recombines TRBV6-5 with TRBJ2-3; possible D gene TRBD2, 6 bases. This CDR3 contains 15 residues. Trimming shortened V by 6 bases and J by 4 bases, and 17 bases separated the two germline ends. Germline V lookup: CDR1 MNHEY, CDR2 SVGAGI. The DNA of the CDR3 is TGTGCCAGCAGCCCGGGAGTCAGGCGCGCAGATACGCAGTATTTT. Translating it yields CASSPGVRRADTQYF.

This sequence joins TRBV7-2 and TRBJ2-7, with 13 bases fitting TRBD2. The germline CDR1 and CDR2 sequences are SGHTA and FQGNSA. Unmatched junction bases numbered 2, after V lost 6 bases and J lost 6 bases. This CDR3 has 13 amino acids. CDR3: CASRRLAGGEQYF. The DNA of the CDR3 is TGTGCCAGCAGGAGACTAGCGGGAGGCGAGCAGTACTTC.

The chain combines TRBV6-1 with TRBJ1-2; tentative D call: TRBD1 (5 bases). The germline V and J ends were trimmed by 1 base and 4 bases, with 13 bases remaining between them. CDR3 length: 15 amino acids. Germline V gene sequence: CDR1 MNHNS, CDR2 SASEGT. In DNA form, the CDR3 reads TGTGCCAGCAGTGAAGAACTGCTTACAGGCTATGGCTACACCTTC. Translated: CASSEELLTGYGYTF.

CDR3 nucleotide sequence: TGTGCCAGCAGTAGGGGGCTCGGCCGCGAGCAGTACTTC. It encodes CASSRGLGREQYF. The rearrangement joins TRBV12-3 or TRBV12-4 to TRBJ2-7; 7 nucleotides line up with TRBD1. Trimming took 5 bases from V and 6 from J; bases not matched to a gene: 7. The CDR3 totals 13 residues.

CDR3 sequence reads: CASGLGGPPKFF. CDR3 nucleotide sequence: TGTGCTAGTGGTTTGGGGGGCCCTCCGAAGTTCTTC. The V gene is TRBV12-5, the J gene TRBJ2-1; perhaps TRBD1 as D (5 bases). The germline CDR1 and CDR2 sequences are LGHNT and FRNRAP. Deletions cut 1 base from V and 14 bases from J, with 12 bases between. There are 12 residues in the CDR3.

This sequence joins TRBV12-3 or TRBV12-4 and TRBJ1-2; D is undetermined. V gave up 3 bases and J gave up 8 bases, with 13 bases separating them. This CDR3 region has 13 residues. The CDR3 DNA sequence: TGTGCCAGCAGTTTGATCCCGGAGACGGGCTACACCTTC. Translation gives CASSLIPETGYTF.

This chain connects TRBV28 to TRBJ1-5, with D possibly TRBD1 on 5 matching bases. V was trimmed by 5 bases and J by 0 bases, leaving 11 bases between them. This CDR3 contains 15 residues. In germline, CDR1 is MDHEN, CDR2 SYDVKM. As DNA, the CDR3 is TGTGCCAGCAGTATTGGGGGGAATAGCAATCAGCCCCAGCATTTT. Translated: CASSIGGNSNQPQHF.

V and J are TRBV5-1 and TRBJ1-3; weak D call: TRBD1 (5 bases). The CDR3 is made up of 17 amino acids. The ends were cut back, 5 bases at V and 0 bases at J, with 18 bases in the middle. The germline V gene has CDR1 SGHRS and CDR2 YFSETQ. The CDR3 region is CASRNITGIFSGNTIYF. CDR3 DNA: TGCGCCAGCAGAAATATAACAGGCATCTTCTCTGGAAACACCATATATTTT.

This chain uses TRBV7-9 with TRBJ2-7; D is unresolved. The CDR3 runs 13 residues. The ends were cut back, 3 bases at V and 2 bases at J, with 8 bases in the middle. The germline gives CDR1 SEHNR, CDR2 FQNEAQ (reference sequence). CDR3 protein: CASSFRGTYEQYF. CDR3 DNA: TGTGCCAGCAGCTTCCGAGGAACCTACGAGCAGTACTTC.

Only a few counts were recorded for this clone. As DNA, the CDR3 is TGTGCCAGCAAATTAGGGGCAGCTAACTATGGCTACACCTTC. It specifies CASKLGAANYGYTF. The chain recombines TRBV6-5 with TRBJ1-2, with D possibly matching TRBD1 (5 bases). The CDR3 has 14 amino acids. The ends were cut back, 7 bases at V and 0 bases at J, with 12 bases in the middle. Per the germline V gene, CDR1 is MNHEY and CDR2 is SVGAGI.

Written as DNA, the CDR3 is TGTGCCAGCAGTTTAACACCCTTTGACGAGCAGTACTTC. It yields the protein CASSLTPFDEQYF. J is TRBJ2-7 and V is TRBV27, with unresolved D. Germline V gene sequence: CDR1 MNHEY, CDR2 SMNVEV (reference sequence). V dropped 2 bases and J dropped 5 bases, with 10 bases sitting between them. This CDR3 region has 13 residues.

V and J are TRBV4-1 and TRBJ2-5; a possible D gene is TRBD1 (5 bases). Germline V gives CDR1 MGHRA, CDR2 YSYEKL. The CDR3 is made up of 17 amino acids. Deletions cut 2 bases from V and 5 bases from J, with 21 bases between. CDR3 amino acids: CASSQRERQLSGETQYF. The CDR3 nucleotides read TGCGCCAGCAGCCAAAGGGAACGACAGCTATCAGGGGAGACCCAGTACTTC.

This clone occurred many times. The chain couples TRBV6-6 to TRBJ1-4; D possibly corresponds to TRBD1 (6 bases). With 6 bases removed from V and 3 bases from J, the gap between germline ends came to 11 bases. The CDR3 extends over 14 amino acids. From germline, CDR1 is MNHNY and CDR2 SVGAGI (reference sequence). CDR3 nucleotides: TGTGCCAGCAGGAAGGGGGAGCCTAATGAAAAACTGTTTTTT. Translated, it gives CASRKGEPNEKLFF.

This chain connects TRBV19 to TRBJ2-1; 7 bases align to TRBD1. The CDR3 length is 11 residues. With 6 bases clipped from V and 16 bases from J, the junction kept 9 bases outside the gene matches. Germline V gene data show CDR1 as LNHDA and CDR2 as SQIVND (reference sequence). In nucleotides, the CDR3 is TGTGCCAGTAGCCTGACAGGGTTTTTCTTCTTC. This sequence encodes CASSLTGFFFF.

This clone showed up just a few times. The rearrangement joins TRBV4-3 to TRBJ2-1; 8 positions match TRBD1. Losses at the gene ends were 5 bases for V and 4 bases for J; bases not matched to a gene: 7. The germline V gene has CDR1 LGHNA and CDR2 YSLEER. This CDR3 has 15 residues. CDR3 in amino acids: CASSEGTGKYNEQFF. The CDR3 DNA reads TGCGCCAGCAGCGAAGGGACAGGAAAATACAATGAGCAGTTCTTC.

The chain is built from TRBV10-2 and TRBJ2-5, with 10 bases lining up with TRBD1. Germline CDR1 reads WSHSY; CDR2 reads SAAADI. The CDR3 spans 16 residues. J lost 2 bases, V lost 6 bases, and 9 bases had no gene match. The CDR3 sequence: CASRGGQGGIQETQYF. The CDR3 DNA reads TGCGCCAGCAGGGGAGGACAGGGGGGGATACAAGAGACCCAGTACTTC.

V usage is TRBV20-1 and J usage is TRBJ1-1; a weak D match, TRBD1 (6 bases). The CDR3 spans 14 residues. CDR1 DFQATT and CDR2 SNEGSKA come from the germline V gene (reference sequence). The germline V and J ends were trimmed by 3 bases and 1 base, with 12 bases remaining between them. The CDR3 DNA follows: TGCAGTGCTAGTCCAGGACAGACGAACACTGAAGCTTTCTTT. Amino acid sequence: CSASPGQTNTEAFF.

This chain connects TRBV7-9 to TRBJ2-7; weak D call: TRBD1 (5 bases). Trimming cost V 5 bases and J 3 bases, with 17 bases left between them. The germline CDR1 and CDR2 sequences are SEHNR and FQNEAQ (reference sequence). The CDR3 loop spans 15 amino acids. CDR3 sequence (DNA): TGTGCCAGCAGCACTGGGGCGGTGGGATTCTACGAGCAGTACTTC. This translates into CASSTGAVGFYEQYF. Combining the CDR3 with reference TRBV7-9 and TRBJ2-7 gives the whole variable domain DTGVSQNPRHKITKRGQNVTFRCDPISEHNRLYWYRQTLGQGPEFLTYFQNEAQLEKSRLLSDRFSAERPKGSFSTLEIQRTEQGDSAMYLCASSTGAVGFYEQYFGPGTRLTVT.

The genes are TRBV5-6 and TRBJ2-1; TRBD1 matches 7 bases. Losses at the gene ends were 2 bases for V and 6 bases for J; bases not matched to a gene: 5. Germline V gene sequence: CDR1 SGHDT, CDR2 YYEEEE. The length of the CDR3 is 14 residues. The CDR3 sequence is CASSFADRVNEQFF. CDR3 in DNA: TGTGCCAGCAGCTTCGCCGACAGGGTCAATGAGCAGTTCTTC.

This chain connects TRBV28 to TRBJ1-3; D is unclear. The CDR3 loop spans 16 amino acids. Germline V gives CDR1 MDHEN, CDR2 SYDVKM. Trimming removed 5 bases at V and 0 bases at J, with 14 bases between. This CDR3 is CASSRQRYLSGNTIYF. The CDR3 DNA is TGTGCCAGCAGTCGGCAGCGGTACCTCTCTGGAAACACCATATATTTT.

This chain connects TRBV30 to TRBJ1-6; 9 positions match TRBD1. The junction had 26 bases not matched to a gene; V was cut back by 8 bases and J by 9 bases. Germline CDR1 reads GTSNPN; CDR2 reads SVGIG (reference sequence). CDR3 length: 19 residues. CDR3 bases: TGTGCCGTCTCGGGTGGGGCCGGGACAGGGTTCCACGGAAGTTCACCCCTCCACTTT. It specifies CAVSGGAGTGFHGSSPLHF.

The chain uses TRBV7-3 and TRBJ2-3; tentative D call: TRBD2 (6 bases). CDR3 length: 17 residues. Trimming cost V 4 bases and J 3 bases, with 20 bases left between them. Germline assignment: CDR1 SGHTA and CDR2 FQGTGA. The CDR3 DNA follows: TGTGCCAGCAGCTCCCCCTTGGGGGGAGGAGATACAGATACGCAGTATTTT. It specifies CASSSPLGGGDTDTQYF.

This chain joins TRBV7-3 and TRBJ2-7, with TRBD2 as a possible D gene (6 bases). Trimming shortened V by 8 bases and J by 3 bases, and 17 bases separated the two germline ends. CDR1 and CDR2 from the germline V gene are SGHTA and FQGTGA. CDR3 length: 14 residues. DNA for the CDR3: TGTGCCAGCGTGGGGGGAGGCCCCTGCTACGAGCAGTACTTC. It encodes CASVGGGPCYEQYF.

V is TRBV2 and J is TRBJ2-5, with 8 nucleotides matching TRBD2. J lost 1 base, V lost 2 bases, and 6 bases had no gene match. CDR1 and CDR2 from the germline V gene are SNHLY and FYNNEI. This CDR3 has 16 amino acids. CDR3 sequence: CASSERIAGTQETQYF. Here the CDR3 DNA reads TGTGCCAGCAGTGAAAGGATAGCGGGGACCCAAGAGACCCAGTACTTC.

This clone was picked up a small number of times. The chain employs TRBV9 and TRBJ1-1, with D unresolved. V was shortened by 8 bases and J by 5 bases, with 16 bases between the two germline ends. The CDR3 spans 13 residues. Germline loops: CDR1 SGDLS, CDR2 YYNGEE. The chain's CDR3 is CASKSSAGTEAFF. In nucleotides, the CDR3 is TGTGCCAGTAAAAGTTCCGCAGGTACTGAAGCTTTCTTT.

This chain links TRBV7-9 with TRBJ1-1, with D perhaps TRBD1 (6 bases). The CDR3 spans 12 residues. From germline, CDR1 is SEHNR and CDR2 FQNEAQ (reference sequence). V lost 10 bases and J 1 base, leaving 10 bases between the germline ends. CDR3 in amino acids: CATTQGNTEAFF. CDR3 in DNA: TGTGCCACCACACAGGGGAACACTGAAGCTTTCTTT. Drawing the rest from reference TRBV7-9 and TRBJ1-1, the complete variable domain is DTGVSQNPRHKITKRGQNVTFRCDPISEHNRLYWYRQTLGQGPEFLTYFQNEAQLEKSRLLSDRFSAERPKGSFSTLEIQRTEQGDSAMYLCATTQGNTEAFFGQGTRLTVV.

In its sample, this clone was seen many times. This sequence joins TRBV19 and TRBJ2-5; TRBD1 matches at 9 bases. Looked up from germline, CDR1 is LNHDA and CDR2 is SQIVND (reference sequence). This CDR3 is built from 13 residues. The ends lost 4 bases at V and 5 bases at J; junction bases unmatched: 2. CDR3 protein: CASSTDRGETQYF. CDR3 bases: TGTGCCAGTAGTACCGACAGGGGGGAGACCCAGTACTTC.